The entry below describes one T cell receptor (beta chain). Its antigen is unknown. Lacking the conserved final phenylalanine or tryptophan, this CDR3 likely reflects a read error. The germline V gene encodes CDR1 SGHAT and CDR2 FQNNGV. CDR3 length: 17 residues. This specimen comes from a study of tumor-infiltrating lymphocytes in glioblastoma multiforme. Three nested ARM-PCR rounds with V-beta and C-beta primers built TCRB libraries. TCRB-specific cDNA synthesis used around 550 ng of total RNA. No unique molecular identifiers were described for these TCRB libraries. One entry per CDR3 protein results from TCRdb running MiXCR on the multiplex PCR reads. The sample yields roughly 10,000 distinct CDR3 sequences, around 68% seen once. Study results and caveats: Just one glioblastoma patient contributed to the TCR-mutation comparison. RNA-based TCR sequencing may distort clone frequencies, since cells carry unequal TCR transcript numbers.

The sequencing sample was made of brain tumor tissue. This TCR came from a male donor with glioblastoma. V and J are TRBV11-2 and TRBJ2-7; TRBD2 is a possible D gene (5 bases). This CDR3 reads CASSLDFGGSFSYEQYS. The CDR3 region has the DNA TGTGCCAGCAGTTTAGATTTTGGAGGCAGCTTCTCCTACGAGCAGTACTCC.